This entry describes one T cell receptor beta chain. Participant-given clinical history determined each cohort assignment. Germline V gene sequence: CDR1 SGHVS, CDR2 FQNEAQ. The CDR3 contains 14 residues. V lost 1 base and J lost 6, with 13 bases in between. These data come from a study of blood T cell repertoires in COVID-19. Study as a whole: COVID-19 samples from acute and convalescent phases originated in the United States, Italy and Spain. Nucleic acid was either cDNA or gDNA, and it came from T cells, B-cell-depleted T cells, or PBMCs.

As originally analysed: Reference gene primer amplification in the assay estimated nucleated cell counts. This table comes from immunoSEQ multiplex PCR, and its TCRdb copy is limited to in-frame clones, with some not included. Clonal size and the V and J genes are those of that table, whereas D and trimming came from the DNA. Among 400,000 to 450,000 clones listed, 75% to 90% were seen once. This TCR derives from a man in his thirties or forties who had recovered from COVID-19. The sequenced sample was PBMCs or T cells enriched from blood (not recorded which). The V gene is TRBV7-8, the J gene TRBJ2-7; D is unresolved. CDR3: CASSLDTSSGEQYF. DNA of the CDR3: TGTGCCAGCAGCTTAGATACATCCTCTGGCGAGCAGTACTTC. The whole variable domain, remainder taken from reference TRBV7-8 and TRBJ2-7, is GAGVSQSPRYKVAKRGQDVALRCDPISGHVSLFWYQQALGQGPEFLTYFQNEAQLDKSGLPSDRFFAERPEGSVSTLKIQRTQQEDSAVYLCASSLDTSSGEQYFGPGTRLTVT.